The rows below give T cell receptor beta chains drawn from one sample of a study of blood T cell repertoires in COVID-19. The repertoire was sequenced with immunoSEQ multiplex PCR; TCRdb's copy has only in-frame clones and lacks some. The table includes 140,000 or so clones, around nine tenths detected once. The sequenced sample was peripheral blood. Every receptor here comes from a human donor in a cohort sampled during active COVID-19. The CDR3 runs from the conserved cysteine through the conserved F or W. D genes are given only for firm matches. For some rows the clone size is stated as once, few or many, or as a class when expanded; others skip it.

j_call	clone_size	v_call	cdr3_length	d_call	cdr3_aa	cdr3_nt
TRBJ2-1	-	TRBV7-2	14	TRBD2	CASSLGGGNNEQFF	TGTGCCAGCAGCTTAGGGGGGGGTAACAATGAGCAGTTCTTC
TRBJ2-2	-	TRBV27	14	TRBD2	CASSLGAGAGELFF	TGTGCCAGCAGTTTGGGAGCGGGAGCCGGGGAGCTGTTTTTT
TRBJ2-1	once	TRBV6-4	13	-	CASSQGTASEQFF	TGTGCCAGCAGTCAGGGAACAGCCAGTGAGCAGTTCTTC
TRBJ1-1	-	TRBV2	13	-	CAGEWTPNTEAFF	TGTGCCGGCGAATGGACACCGAACACTGAAGCTTTCTTT
TRBJ2-2	once	TRBV28	13	-	CASSDSNTGELFF	TGTGCCAGCAGTGACAGTAACACCGGGGAGCTGTTTTTT
TRBJ2-2	-	TRBV11-3	15	TRBD1	CASSSSTGPTGELFF	TGTGCCAGCAGCTCGTCGACAGGGCCCACCGGGGAGCTGTTTTTT
TRBJ2-3	-	TRBV6-6	16	TRBD2	CASSGGRGGLTDTQYF	TGTGCCAGCAGTGGGGGACGGGGGGGCCTCACAGATACGCAGTATTTT
TRBJ1-1	-	TRBV29-1	15	TRBD1	CSASDRGRMNTEAFF	TGCAGCGCCTCTGACAGGGGGCGTATGAACACTGAAGCTTTCTTT
TRBJ1-5	-	TRBV19	18	TRBD1	CASSRVAGGAYSNQPQHF	TGTGCCAGTAGTCGAGTGGCAGGGGGAGCTTATAGCAATCAGCCCCAGCATTTT
TRBJ2-3	-	TRBV15	15	TRBD1	CATSSQGQPTNTQYF	TGTGCCACCAGCAGCCAGGGACAGCCAACTAATACGCAGTATTTT
TRBJ1-3	-	TRBV9	15	-	CASSLGGGEGNTIYF	TGTGCCAGCAGCCTGGGGGGGGGCGAAGGAAACACCATATATTTT
TRBJ1-1	-	TRBV5-1	16	TRBD1	CASSSPGAGGRTEAFF	TGCGCCAGCAGCTCCCCAGGGGCAGGGGGGCGAACTGAAGCTTTCTTT
TRBJ2-1	-	TRBV7-3	16	-	CASSLFRAGAGNEQFF	TGTGCCAGCAGCTTATTTCGTGCGGGGGCAGGGAATGAGCAGTTCTTC
TRBJ2-2	once	TRBV6-5	15	TRBD1	CASRLDRGQVGELFF	TGTGCCAGCAGATTAGACAGGGGGCAGGTCGGGGAGCTGTTTTTT
TRBJ2-1	-	TRBV28	14	TRBD2	CASKGQRGFNEQFF	TGTGCCAGCAAGGGGCAGCGGGGGTTTAATGAGCAGTTCTTC